This T cell receptor beta chain is from a study of CD8+ T cells in alopecia areata (dated by TCRdb to 2017 to 2018). Regarding the complete study: The treated patients took part in an open-label pilot trial in which moderate-to-severe alopecia areata was treated with oral tofacitinib at 5 to 10 mg twice daily. Patients stayed on tofacitinib for 6 to 18 months and then had 6 months of follow-up off drug so that delayed response and recurrence could be assessed. High-throughput TCRbeta sequencing was used to examine T cell clonal expansion in alopecia areata in both the C3H/HeJ mouse model and human patients. Human TCRbeta sequencing covered scalp tissue and sorted CD4+ and CD8+ peripheral blood T cells from patchy and totalis/universalis alopecia areata patients and healthy controls. Biopsies were taken from tofacitinib-treated patients at baseline and at 4 and 24 weeks of treatment, and a later scalp biopsy was taken in several of the tofacitinib-treated patients. Scalp clonality was compared among normal scalp (n=4), patchy alopecia areata scalp (n=8), and alopecia totalis/universalis scalp (n=8). RNA was extracted with the PAXgene miRNA kit for fixed scalp, the miRNeasy kit for PBMCs, and the RNeasy kit for mouse skin. TCRbeta CDR3 regions were amplified by immunoSEQ multiplex PCR with 35 Vbeta forward and 13 Jbeta reverse primers. Overall study results and their limits: Unlike mouse skin, where gammadelta T cells dominate, normal human skin contains resident alphabeta T cells that get sequenced too, which complicates analysis of the scalp TCR repertoire. Shared TCR sequences between patients were less evident than in mice, which may be partly attributable to HLA diversity in the patient population. Lesional scalp, especially in alopecia totalis/universalis, showed higher clonality and more expanded CD8+ clones than normal scalp, suggesting antigenic drive.

There are 14 amino acids in the CDR3, from cysteine to phenylalanine inclusive. Only the CDR3 portion is preserved as DNA: 42 bases, with reading frame beginning at the first base. The germline V gene yields SQVTM for CDR1 and ANQGSEA for CDR2. V is reduced by 4 bases and J by 0 bases, leaving a spacing of 7 bases between them. Lesional scalp punch biopsies and peripheral blood were obtained from alopecia areata patients. PBMCs were isolated by density centrifugation and stained for CD3, CD4 and CD8, after which CD4+ and CD8+ T cells were sorted on a FACSAria. A word on this clone: It has no known antigen specificity. The sample holds no much larger clone one base away, and base qualities are not on file.

The library was produced with the immunoSEQ multiplex PCR assay. To provide template for TCR sequencing, every sample had RNA extracted and reverse transcribed into cDNA. First-strand cDNA was synthesized using SuperScript III with a 2:1 mix of oligo-dT and random hexamers. Amplification bias was assessed with a synthetic immune receptor repertoire, and residual bias was removed computationally. The source study handled its data this way. Raw reads were preprocessed to remove errors, and CDR3 was defined according to IMGT conventions as the region from the conserved cysteine to phenylalanine. Clonality was computed by normalizing Shannon entropy by log2 of the number of productive unique TCRs and subtracting the result from 1. Whether each scalp clone was CD4 or CD8 was inferred by checking scalp TCRbeta sequences against the CD4 and CD8 repertoires from sorted blood. TCRdb took over this immuneACCESS table, retaining in-frame rearrangements with V and J assigned. Such tables are incomplete; in checked studies, under half of the missing clones stem from an unresolved V gene, and the remainder is unexplained. V, J and clone size reflect that table, while D and trimming were determined from the DNA. The sample table records roughly 150,000 clones; around 47% of these occur just once. Together, the top ten hold about 6.4% of the sample.

This TCR came from a human donor with alopecia areata. The chain is encoded by TRBV29-1 joined to TRBJ2-6, with no confidently assigned D gene. The sequenced sample was CD4+ T cells sorted from blood. The DNA reads TGCAGCGTTGTGAGCAGCTCTGGGGCCAACGTCCTGACTTTC. Its protein product is CSVVSSSGANVLTF.